The clone carrying this T cell receptor (beta chain) has just one count. The antigen is unknown. These data come from a study of T cell responses to AZD1222 COVID-19 vaccine. The CDR3 totals 13 residues. Trimming cost V 4 bases and J 7 bases, with 13 bases left between them. Germline CDR1 reads WSHSY; CDR2 reads SAAADI. Points from the study as a whole: CD4 TCRs associated with vaccination spanned spike, dominating at 160-218 and 743-854. Unmutated variant regions are reportedly the target of nearly half of TCRs that are spike-specific.

Measured with immunoSEQ multiplex PCR; TCRdb has only the in-frame clones, and not every one. In the table there are around 130,000 clones, 93% of which are singletons. The rearrangement uses TRBV10-2 and TRBJ1-2; tentative D call: TRBD1 (6 bases). This sequence was found in an adult in good health. Sequences were derived from peripheral blood, sampled on day 0 of AZD1222 vaccination. The CDR3 is CASSVGAVGGYTF. DNA of the CDR3: TGCGCCAGCAGTGTGGGGGCGGTAGGTGGCTACACCTTC.